This is a list of T cell receptor beta chains from one sample in a study of immune heterogeneity within non-small cell lung tumors. TCRdb redid the calling of the multiplex PCR reads with MiXCR, one entry per CDR3 protein. The data hold around 20,000 distinct CDR3 sequences, with less than 35% observed a single time. Sequenced input: lung tumor tissue. The receptors were gathered from a man in his forties or fifties with non-small cell lung cancer. Each CDR3 is given with its conserved first and last residue. A D gene is named only where the DNA matches it firmly. Size is stated for part of the rows, as once, few or many counts, or as a class when the clone is expanded.

>TRBJ2-3|many|TRBV30|.
CAWTSKGTDTQYF
TGTGCCTGGACTTCTAAAGGCACAGATACGCAGTATTTT
>TRBJ2-2|few|TRBV11-2|.
CASPVVACNTGELFF
TGTGCCAGCCCCGTGGTCGCTTGTAACACCGGGGAGCTGTTTTTT
>TRBJ1-2|.|TRBV4-3|.
CASSQDHVRVGNFGYTF
TGCGCCAGCAGCCAAGATCATGTAAGGGTAGGCAACTTCGGCTACACCTTC
>TRBJ2-4|.|TRBV12-3/TRBV12-4|TRBD1
CAISLGQGASKNIQYF
TGTGCCATCAGCCTGGGACAGGGGGCTTCCAAAAACATTCAGTACTTC
>TRBJ2-5|few|TRBV12-3/TRBV12-4|TRBD2
CASSWTSGGQETQYF
TGTGCCAGCAGCTGGACTAGCGGAGGACAAGAGACCCAGTACTTC
>TRBJ1-5|many|TRBV6-1|.
CASSYSYSNQPQHF
TGTGCCAGCAGTTATTCATATAGCAATCAGCCCCAGCATTTT
>TRBJ1-2|many|TRBV20-1|TRBD1
CSASRLQGEYGYTF
TGCAGTGCGAGTCGGTTACAGGGGGAATATGGCTACACCTTC
>TRBJ2-2|.|TRBV7-7|.
CASSPDSYGRGTGELFF
TGTGCTAGCAGCCCCGACTCGTATGGCCGAGGCACCGGGGAGCTGTTTTTT
>TRBJ1-1|few|TRBV7-9|.
CATVGTRGTEAFF
TGTGCCACCGTAGGGACTCGAGGGACTGAAGCTTTCTTT
>TRBJ1-1|many|TRBV19|TRBD1
CASTSTGLLSTEAFF
TGTGCCAGTACCTCGACAGGGCTTTTGAGCACTGAAGCTTTCTTT
>TRBJ2-7|many|TRBV6-6|.
CASSYRPGRPYEQYF
TGTGCCAGCAGTTACCGGCCGGGGCGCCCCTACGAGCAGTACTTC
>TRBJ2-1|many|TRBV7-2|TRBD2
CASSRGLAGGPGQFF
TGTGCCAGCAGCCGCGGACTAGCGGGAGGGCCCGGGCAGTTCTTC
>TRBJ2-3|.|TRBV20-1|.
CSARDVAVPDTQYF
TGCAGTGCTAGAGATGTGGCCGTACCAGATACGCAGTATTTT
>TRBJ2-2|.|TRBV5-4|.
CASRRGYGATGELFF
TGTGCCAGCAGGAGGGGATACGGAGCGACCGGGGAGCTGTTTTTT
>TRBJ2-5|.|TRBV5-5|.
CASSYRPETQYF
TGTGCCAGCAGCTACCGCCCCGAGACCCAGTACTTC
>TRBJ2-3|once|TRBV5-1|TRBD1
CARSLNVGTAPLSTDTQYF
TGCGCCAGAAGCCTAAACGTAGGGACAGCCCCACTAAGCACAGATACGCAGTATTTT